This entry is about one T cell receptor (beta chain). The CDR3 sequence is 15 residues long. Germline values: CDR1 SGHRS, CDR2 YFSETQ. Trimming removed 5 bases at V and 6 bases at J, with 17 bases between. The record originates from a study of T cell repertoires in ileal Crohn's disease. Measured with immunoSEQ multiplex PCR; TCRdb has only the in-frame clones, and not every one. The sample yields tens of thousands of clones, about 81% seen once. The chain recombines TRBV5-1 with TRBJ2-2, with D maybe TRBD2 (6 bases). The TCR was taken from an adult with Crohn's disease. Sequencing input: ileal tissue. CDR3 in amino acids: CASRPGPRGAGELFF. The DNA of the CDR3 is TGCGCCAGCAGACCCGGGCCGCGGGGCGCCGGGGAGCTGTTTTTT. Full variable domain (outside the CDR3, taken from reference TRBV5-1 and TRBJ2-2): KAGVTQTPRYLIKTRGQQVTLSCSPISGHRSVSWYQQTPGQGLQFLFEYFSETQRNKGNFPGRFSGRQFSNSRSEMNVSTLELGDSALYLCASRPGPRGAGELFFGEGSRLTVL.